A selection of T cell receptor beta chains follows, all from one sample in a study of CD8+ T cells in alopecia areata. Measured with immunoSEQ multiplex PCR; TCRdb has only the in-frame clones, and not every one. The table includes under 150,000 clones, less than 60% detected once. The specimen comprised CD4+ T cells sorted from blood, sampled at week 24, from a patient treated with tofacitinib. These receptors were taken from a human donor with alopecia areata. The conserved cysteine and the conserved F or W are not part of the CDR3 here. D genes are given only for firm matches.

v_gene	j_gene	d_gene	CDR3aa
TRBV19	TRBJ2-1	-	ASSPGTSYNEQF
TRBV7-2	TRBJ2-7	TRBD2	ASSFGLAAYEQY
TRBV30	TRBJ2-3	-	AWSVHSRGTQY
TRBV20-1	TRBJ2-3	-	SAGADTQY
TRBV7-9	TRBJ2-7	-	ASSSQGGYEQY
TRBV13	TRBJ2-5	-	AISLGETQY
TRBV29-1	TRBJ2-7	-	SVPTPNSREQY
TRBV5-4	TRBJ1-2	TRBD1	ASSFRTGDNYGYT
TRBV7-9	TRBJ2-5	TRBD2	ASSKSGLAGGRQETQY
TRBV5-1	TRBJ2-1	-	ASSGGYGSYNEQF
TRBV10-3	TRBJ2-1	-	AIRRASGSYNEQF
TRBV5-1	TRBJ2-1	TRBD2	ASSLNSGRTSEQF
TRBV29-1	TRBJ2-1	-	SVARVTYNEQF
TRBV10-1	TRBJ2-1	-	ASSERGASVNEQF
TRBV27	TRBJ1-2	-	ASSIQQGLAYGYT
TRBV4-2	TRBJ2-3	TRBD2	ASSQVKTSGDRDTQY
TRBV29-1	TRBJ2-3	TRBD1	SAARQGSDTQY
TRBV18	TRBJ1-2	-	ASSPNPSNYGYT
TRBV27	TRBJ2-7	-	ASSVRGGPYEQY
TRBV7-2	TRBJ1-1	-	ASSYHSRGAF
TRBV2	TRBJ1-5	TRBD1	ASRTGTAGRNQPQH
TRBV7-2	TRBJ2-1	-	ASSLFYNEQF
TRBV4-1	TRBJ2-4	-	ASSQEAGVGTKNIQY
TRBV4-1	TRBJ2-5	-	ASSQDAGWTQY
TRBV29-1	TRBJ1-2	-	SVGGTDGYT
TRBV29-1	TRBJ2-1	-	SVAQQAGLNNEQF
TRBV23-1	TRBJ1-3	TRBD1	ASLTGDAGNTIY
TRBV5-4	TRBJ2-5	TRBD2	ASSFSGDPWQTQY
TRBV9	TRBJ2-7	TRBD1	ASSPDRSSYEQY
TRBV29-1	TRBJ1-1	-	SVEREAF
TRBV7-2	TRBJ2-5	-	ASTPQETQY
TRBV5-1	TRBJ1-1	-	ASSFNSEAF
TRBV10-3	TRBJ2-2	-	AISETTKNTGELF
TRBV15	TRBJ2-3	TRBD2	ATSRASGGADTQY
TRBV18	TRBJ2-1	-	ASSPGRYNEQF
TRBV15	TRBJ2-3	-	ATSRGGGPGLRTDTQY
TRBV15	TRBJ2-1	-	ATSRAGSSYNEQF
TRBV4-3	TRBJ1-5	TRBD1	ASSHGTGSHQPQH
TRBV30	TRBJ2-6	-	AWTGGGSGANVLT
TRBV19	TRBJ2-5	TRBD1	ASSTQGAIWETQY
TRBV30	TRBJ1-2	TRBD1	AWKRQGPNYGYT
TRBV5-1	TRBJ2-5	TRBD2	ASSLIRGGQETQY
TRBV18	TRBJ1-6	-	ASSTTEYNSPLH
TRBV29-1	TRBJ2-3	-	SVVPRLTDTQY
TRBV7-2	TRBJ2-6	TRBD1	ASSPPPQGATGANVLT
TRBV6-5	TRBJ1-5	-	ASSYGRPGNQPQH
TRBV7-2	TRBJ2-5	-	ASSRYQETQY
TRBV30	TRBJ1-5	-	AWSVGHSNQPQH
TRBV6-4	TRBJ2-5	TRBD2	ASSDSGTTTQY
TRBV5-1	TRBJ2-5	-	ASSLSGGSETQY
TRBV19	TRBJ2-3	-	ASRPWGTDTQY
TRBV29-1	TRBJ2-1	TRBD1	SVDRQGAHYNEQF
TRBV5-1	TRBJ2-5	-	ASSFGSQETQY
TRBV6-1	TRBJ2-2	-	ASSEPFAVGELF
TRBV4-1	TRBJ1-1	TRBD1	ASSAITGQGNTEAF
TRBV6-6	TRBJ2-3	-	ASSSMAGEVDTQY
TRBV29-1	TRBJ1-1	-	SVEGAGEGTEAF
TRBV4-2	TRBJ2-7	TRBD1	ASSQRTGGSYEQY